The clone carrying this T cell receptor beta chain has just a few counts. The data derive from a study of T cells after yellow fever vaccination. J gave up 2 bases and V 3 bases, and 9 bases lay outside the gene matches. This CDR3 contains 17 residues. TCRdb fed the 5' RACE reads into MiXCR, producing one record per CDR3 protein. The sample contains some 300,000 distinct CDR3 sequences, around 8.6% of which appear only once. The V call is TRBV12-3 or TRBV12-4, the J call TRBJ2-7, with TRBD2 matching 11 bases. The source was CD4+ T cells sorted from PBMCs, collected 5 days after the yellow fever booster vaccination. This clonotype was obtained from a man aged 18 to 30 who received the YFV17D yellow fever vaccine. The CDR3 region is CASSFRLAGGSPYEQYF. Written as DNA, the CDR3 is TGTGCCAGCAGTTTTAGGCTAGCGGGGGGTTCGCCCTACGAGCAGTACTTC.